This record looks at one TCR beta chain sequence and its context. A few counts support this clone. The antigen it recognizes is unknown. No base quality values were provided; no much bigger clone lies one nucleotide off. This specimen belongs to a study of blood T cell repertoires in COVID-19 (TCRdb year 2020). Notes on the research overall: The collaborator samples originated in the United States, Italy and Spain and spanned the acute and convalescent phases of COVID-19. The samples were drawn from the first 160 participants of the ongoing ImmuneRACE study and from 1,254 subjects provided by 6 global collaborators. The repertoires were made available in a free public database intended to serve as a resource for research on the immune response to SARS-CoV-2. Where HLA class I and class II types were available, the types were taken from metadata supplied by the sample provider, not from assay-based typing. The material from the prospective study consisted of cDNA or gDNA derived from T cells, B-cell-depleted T cells, or PBMCs. A de-identified subject ID, COVID-19 status, age in years and sex were almost always included in the sample metadata. The dataset comprised deeply sampled blood TCRbeta repertoires from subjects exposed to, actively infected with, or recovered from COVID-19.

Collaborating institutions collected whole blood in K2EDTA tubes following their own protocols. For TCRbeta analysis, collaborators shipped samples in one of three forms: frozen whole blood, isolated PBMCs, or DNA extracted from either of those sample types. CDR1 and CDR2 were assigned from the germline V gene (reference sequence) as SEHNR and FQNEAQ. V is cut back by 5 bases and J by 0 bases, with 2 bases in the junction unmatched. The CDR3, from cysteine to phenylalanine, totals 14 residues. The entry retains the CDR3 DNA only, 42 bases that are in frame from base 1. TCRbeta CDR3 regions were amplified from genomic DNA by means of the immunoSEQ Assay, a bias-controlled multiplex PCR. Concerning the study's data processing: The number of nucleated cells in each sample was estimated from the amplification of reference gene primers within the assay. To quantify the absolute abundance of each unique TCRbeta CDR3 rearrangement, sequence reads were collapsed and filtered. Productive Simpson clonality was computed per sample as the square root of Simpson's diversity index over productive rearrangements. TCRdb carries this immuneACCESS record with in-frame sequences only. Its versions omit some clonotypes, under half of them owing to an unresolved V gene in the studies checked, with the rest unexplained. V and J calls and clone size are given by that table; D and trimming were obtained from the DNA. The sample yields tens of thousands of clones; roughly nine tenths were counted once. The ten largest clones capture about 28% of the sample.

Study-wide conclusions, independent of this receptor: Clinical and demographic metadata were provided uncurated, with the amount varying by source and participant.

This sequence was found in a human donor in a cohort sampled during active COVID-19. The chain is made from TRBV7-9 and TRBJ2-3; 7 central bases correspond to TRBD1. The sample comprised peripheral blood. The DNA reads TGTGCCAGCAGCGAACAGGGGAGCACAGATACGCAGTATTTT. Its protein is CASSEQGSTDTQYF.